The 8 T cell receptor beta chains listed next were all sequenced from one sample in a study of T cell responses to AZD1222 COVID-19 vaccine. Method: immunoSEQ multiplex PCR; TCRdb's copy keeps in-frame clones and lacks some. The data contain more than 95,000 clones, around nine tenths of them seen just once; the ten biggest clones take up 7.5%. The sample consisted of peripheral blood, taken on day 0 of AZD1222 vaccination. The receptors were gathered from an adult in good health.

The rearrangement joins TRBV7-2 to TRBJ2-1; maybe TRBD2 (6 bases). The CDR3 is 15 residues long. The germline gives CDR1 SGHTA, CDR2 FQGNSA. V was shortened by 3 bases and J by 1 base, with 10 bases between the two germline ends. The CDR3 protein is CASSFWSGSYNEQFF. The CDR3 bases are TGTGCCAGCAGCTTCTGGAGCGGGTCCTACAATGAGCAGTTCTTC.

The chain has TRBV18 and TRBJ1-2; 8 bases map to TRBD1. The CDR3 spans 16 residues. Germline V gene sequence: CDR1 KGHSH, CDR2 LQKENI. V lost 1 base to trimming and J lost 4 bases; unmatched junction nucleotides: 8. The CDR3 loop is CASSPQGQGLSYGYTF. The DNA of the CDR3 is TGTGCCAGCTCACCACAAGGACAGGGTTTATCCTATGGCTACACCTTC.

J is TRBJ1-2 and V is TRBV3-1 (or the pseudogene TRBV3-2); the match to TRBD1 covers 9 bases. The ends lost 4 bases at V and 8 bases at J; junction bases unmatched: 14. The germline V gene has CDR1 LGHDT and CDR2 YNNKEL (reference sequence). The CDR3 is 16 residues long. The CDR3 DNA sequence: TGTGCCAGCAGCCGATCACAGGGGGCACAGGGGAGAGGCTACACCTTC. Translation: CASSRSQGAQGRGYTF.

With respect to this clone: This sample includes further DNA sequences coding for the same CDR3. The genes are TRBV6-2 or TRBV6-3 and TRBJ1-1; weak D call: TRBD1 (5 bases). V was cut by 2 bases and J by 0 bases, with 7 bases left in between. The germline gives CDR1 MNHEY, CDR2 SVGEGT. The CDR3 is 14 amino acids. The CDR3 DNA is TGTGCCAGCAGTTACAGGGGTATGAACACTGAAGCTTTCTTT. Its protein is CASSYRGMNTEAFF.

The rearrangement uses TRBV5-1 and TRBJ1-1, with a tentative D call TRBD1 (5 bases). V dropped 4 bases and J dropped 0 bases, with 10 bases sitting between them. The CDR3 totals 14 residues. Germline CDR1 is SGHRS and CDR2 is YFSETQ. CDR3 sequence (DNA): TGCGCCAGCAGCCTGGGGGTTCTGAACACTGAAGCTTTCTTT. Translation: CASSLGVLNTEAFF.

The chain links TRBV19 to TRBJ1-4; D not resolved. The CDR3 runs to 15 residues. Trimming stripped 2 bases from V and 2 bases from J, with 9 bases between. In germline, CDR1 is LNHDA, CDR2 SQIVND (reference sequence). The chain's CDR3 is CASSIQFSTNEKLFF. CDR3 in DNA: TGTGCCAGTAGTATACAGTTCTCTACTAATGAAAAACTGTTTTTT.

This clone was detected only a few times. The V and J genes are TRBV19 and TRBJ2-3; D remains ambiguous. The germline CDR1 and CDR2 sequences are LNHDA and SQIVND (reference sequence). The CDR3 sequence is 13 residues long. Trimming shortened V by 6 bases and J by 4 bases, and 11 bases separated the two germline ends. The CDR3 sequence: CASSGRPADTQYF. The CDR3 DNA reads TGTGCCAGTAGCGGACGGCCCGCAGATACGCAGTATTTT.

The J gene is TRBJ2-1, the V gene TRBV7-8; D tentatively reads TRBD1 or TRBD2 (6 bases each). Trimming shortened V by 5 bases and J by 2 bases, and 16 bases separated the two germline ends. The CDR3 has 16 amino acids. Germline-derived CDR1 and CDR2 are SGHVS and FQNEAQ. The CDR3 spells CASSPMGGGAYNEQFF. The CDR3 DNA reads as TGTGCCAGCAGCCCGATGGGGGGCGGTGCCTACAATGAGCAGTTCTTC.